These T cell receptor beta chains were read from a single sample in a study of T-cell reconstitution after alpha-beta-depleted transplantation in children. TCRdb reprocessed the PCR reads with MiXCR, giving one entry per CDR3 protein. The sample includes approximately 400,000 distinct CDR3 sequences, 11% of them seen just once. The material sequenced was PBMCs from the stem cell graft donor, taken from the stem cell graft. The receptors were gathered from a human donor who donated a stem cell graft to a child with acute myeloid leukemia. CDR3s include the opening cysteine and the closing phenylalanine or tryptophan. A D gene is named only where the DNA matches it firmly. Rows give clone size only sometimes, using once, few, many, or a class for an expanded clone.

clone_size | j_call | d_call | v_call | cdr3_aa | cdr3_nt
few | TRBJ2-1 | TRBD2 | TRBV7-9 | CASSLRLAGIINEQFF | TGTGCCAGCAGCCTACGACTAGCGGGAATAATCAATGAGCAGTTCTTC
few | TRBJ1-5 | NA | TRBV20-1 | CSAVWGSNQPQHF | TGCAGTGCCGTTTGGGGGAGCAATCAGCCCCAGCATTTT
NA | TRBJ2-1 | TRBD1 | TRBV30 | CAWSVQGTTQFF | TGTGCCTGGAGTGTACAGGGGACCACGCAGTTCTTC
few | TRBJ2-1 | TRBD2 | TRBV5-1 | CASSFGTSGNNEQFF | TGCGCCAGCAGCTTTGGGACTAGCGGGAACAATGAGCAGTTCTTC
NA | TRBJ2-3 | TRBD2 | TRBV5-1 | CASSWGTSGDTQYF | TGCGCCAGCAGCTGGGGGACTAGCGGAGATACGCAGTATTTT
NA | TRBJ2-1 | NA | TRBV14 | CASSQRWGLDEQFF | TGTGCCAGCAGCCAACGATGGGGTTTGGATGAGCAGTTCTTC
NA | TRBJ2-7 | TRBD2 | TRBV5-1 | CASSLVPSALAGGEQYF | TGCGCCAGCAGCTTGGTTCCCAGCGCTCTAGCGGGAGGCGAGCAGTACTTC
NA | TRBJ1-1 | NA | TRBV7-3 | CASRATVNTEAFF | TGTGCCAGCAGGGCGACAGTGAACACTGAAGCTTTCTTT
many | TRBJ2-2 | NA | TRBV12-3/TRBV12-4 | CASSSRDSGELFF | TGTGCCAGCAGTAGCCGGGACTCCGGGGAGCTGTTTTTT
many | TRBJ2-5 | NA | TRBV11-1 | CASSLVVGGETQYF | TGTGCCAGCAGCTTAGTGGTTGGCGGGGAGACCCAGTACTTC
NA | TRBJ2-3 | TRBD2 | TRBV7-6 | CASSFPGTSGRTATDTQYF | TGTGCCAGCAGCTTCCCGGGGACTAGCGGGAGAACGGCCACAGATACGCAGTATTTT
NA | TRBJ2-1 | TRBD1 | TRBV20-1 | CSAKGQGTYNEQFF | TGCAGTGCTAAGGGACAGGGAACCTACAATGAGCAGTTCTTC
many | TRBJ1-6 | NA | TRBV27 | CASSSVGSPLHF | TGTGCCAGCAGCTCGGTGGGTTCACCCCTCCACTTT
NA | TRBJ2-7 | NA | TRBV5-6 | CASSLFRTASYEQYF | TGTGCCAGCAGCTTGTTCAGGACAGCCTCCTACGAGCAGTACTTC
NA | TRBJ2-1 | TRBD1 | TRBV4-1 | CASSRGDRDEDEQFF | TGCGCCAGCAGTCGAGGGGACAGGGACGAAGATGAGCAGTTCTTC
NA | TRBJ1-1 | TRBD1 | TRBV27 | CASSSRGRGYTEAFF | TGTGCCAGCAGTTCCAGGGGGCGTGGATACACTGAAGCTTTCTTT
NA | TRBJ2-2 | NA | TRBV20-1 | CSARDHEPNTGELFF | TGCAGTGCTAGAGACCACGAACCGAACACCGGGGAGCTGTTTTTT
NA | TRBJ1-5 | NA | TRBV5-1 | CASSLLPNLDQPQHF | TGCGCCAGCAGCTTGTTACCAAATCTGGATCAGCCCCAGCATTTT
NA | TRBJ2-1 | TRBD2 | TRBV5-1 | CASSRSGPSSCNEQFF | TGCGCCAGCAGCCGTAGCGGGCCAAGCTCCTGCAATGAGCAGTTCTTC
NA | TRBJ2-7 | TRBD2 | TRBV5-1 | CASSLSLAGGSYEQYF | TGCGCCAGCAGCTTGTCCCTAGCGGGAGGAAGCTACGAGCAGTACTTC
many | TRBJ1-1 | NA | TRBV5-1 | CASSFRGSTEAFF | TGCGCCAGCAGCTTTCGAGGGAGCACTGAAGCTTTCTTT
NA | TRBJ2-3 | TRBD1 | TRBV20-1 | CSTLPGQGADTQYF | TGCAGTACCTTACCGGGACAGGGGGCAGATACGCAGTATTTT
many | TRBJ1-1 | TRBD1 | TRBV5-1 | CASSLPDRGTEAFF | TGCGCCAGCAGCTTGCCGGACAGGGGCACTGAAGCTTTCTTT
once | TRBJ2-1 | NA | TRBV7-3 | CASSLTFGGHNEQFF | TGTGCCAGCAGCTTAACGTTTGGGGGTCACAATGAGCAGTTCTTC
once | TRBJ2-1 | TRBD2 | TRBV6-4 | CASSDKAGGGNEQFF | TGTGCCAGCAGTGACAAAGCGGGGGGAGGAAATGAGCAGTTCTTC
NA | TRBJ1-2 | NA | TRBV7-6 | CASSSRTNYGYTF | TGTGCCAGCAGCTCCCGGACAAACTATGGCTACACCTTC